These T cell receptor beta chains were read from a single sample in a study of blood T cell repertoires in COVID-19. Using immunoSEQ multiplex PCR, the repertoire was profiled, and TCRdb retains in-frame clones only, with some absent. The sample includes tens of thousands of clones, 75% to 90% of them seen just once. The sequenced sample consisted of peripheral blood. These receptors were collected from a man aged 50-59 years with active or convalescent COVID-19. CDR3s include the opening cysteine and the closing phenylalanine or tryptophan. A D gene is named only where the DNA matches it firmly. Size is omitted from some rows. Given values are once, few, many or a class for expanded clones.

J gene,V gene,CDR3 length,clone size,D gene,CDR3 DNA,CDR3 protein
TRBJ1-1,TRBV18,14,-,-,TGTGCCAGCTCACCATGGCGGGACGACACTGAAGCTTTCTTT,CASSPWRDDTEAFF
TRBJ2-7,TRBV27,14,-,TRBD1,TGTGCCAGCAGTTTAGGGGACAGATCCTACGAGCAGTACTTC,CASSLGDRSYEQYF
TRBJ1-6,TRBV28,14,-,-,TGTGCCAGCCTACCGGGCAGGGCTTATTCACCCCTCCACTTT,CASLPGRAYSPLHF
TRBJ2-2,TRBV7-8,13,-,-,TGTGGTACGGGCGGGGCGAACACCGGGGAGCTGTTTTTT,CGTGGANTGELFF
TRBJ2-6,TRBV3-1/TRBV3-2,17,-,-,TGTGCCAGCAGCCCAACCCACAGTTTTTCTGGGGCCAACGTCCTGACTTTC,CASSPTHSFSGANVLTF
TRBJ2-1,TRBV6-1,16,few,TRBD2,TGTGCCAGCAGTGTAAGGAGGGCGGGAGTTGGCAATGAGCAGTTCTTC,CASSVRRAGVGNEQFF
TRBJ2-1,TRBV5-4,16,-,-,TGTGCCAGCAGCTTGGATGCGGAAGTATTATACAATGAGCAGTTCTTC,CASSLDAEVLYNEQFF
TRBJ2-7,TRBV15,14,-,TRBD1,TGTGCCACCAGCAGGAGGGGACAGGCCGACGAGCAGTACTTC,CATSRRGQADEQYF
TRBJ2-5,TRBV5-4,15,-,-,TGTGCCAGCAGCTTGATGGGCAGGCTGTTCGAGACCCAGTACTTC,CASSLMGRLFETQYF
TRBJ1-1,TRBV7-8,17,-,-,TGTGCCAGCAGCCCGGGGGTAGGTCGAGAGGTGAACACTGAAGCTTTCTTT,CASSPGVGREVNTEAFF
TRBJ1-2,TRBV19,14,-,-,TGTGCCAGTAGTTTCCGGGATAATTTACGGGGCTACACCTTC,CASSFRDNLRGYTF
TRBJ1-1,TRBV6-1,16,-,-,TGTGCCAGCAGTGAAGTGGACACTCCCGAGAACACTGAAGCTTTCTTT,CASSEVDTPENTEAFF
TRBJ1-2,TRBV7-2,15,-,-,TGTGCCAGCAGCTTAGGCGGGACCGCCAACTATGGCTACACCTTC,CASSLGGTANYGYTF
TRBJ2-3,TRBV7-2,14,-,-,TGTGCCAGCAGCTTAGCGAGGGTCCGAGATACGCAGTATTTT,CASSLARVRDTQYF
TRBJ1-6,TRBV19,14,-,-,TGTGCCAGTAGTATGACACAGGATTGGTCACCCCTCCACTTT,CASSMTQDWSPLHF
TRBJ2-7,TRBV18,13,-,-,TGTGCCAGCTCACCACAGGGGCCCTACGAGCAGTACTTC,CASSPQGPYEQYF
TRBJ1-1,TRBV6-5,14,-,-,TGTGCCAGCACATCATATCAGGGTTTTACTGAAGCTTTCTTT,CASTSYQGFTEAFF
TRBJ2-7,TRBV7-2,18,-,TRBD2,TGTGCCAGCAGCTTACCGACTAGCGGGAGTTCTGGGACCTACGAGCAGTACTTC,CASSLPTSGSSGTYEQYF
TRBJ1-4,TRBV6-5,14,-,-,TGTGCCAGCAGAAAAAATGGACAGTATGAAAAACTGTTTTTT,CASRKNGQYEKLFF
TRBJ2-3,TRBV24-1,14,-,-,TGTGCCACCAGTGTTGGCAGTAGCACAGATACGCAGTATTTT,CATSVGSSTDTQYF
TRBJ1-5,TRBV6-2/TRBV6-3,14,once,-,TGTGCCAGCAGTCGGACAGACCTCTATCAGCCCCAGCATTTT,CASSRTDLYQPQHF
TRBJ1-2,TRBV30,16,-,TRBD1,TGTGCCTGGAGTGCGGGACAGGGGGGCGGTAACTATGGCTACACCTTC,CAWSAGQGGGNYGYTF
TRBJ2-1,TRBV24-1,15,-,TRBD2,TGTGCCACCAAAGGGGACTGGACTAGCGGCAATGAGCAGTTCTTC,CATKGDWTSGNEQFF
TRBJ2-7,TRBV18,15,few,-,TGTGCCAGCTCACCACCGGTCGGGGGTAACTACGAGCAGTACTTC,CASSPPVGGNYEQYF
TRBJ2-7,TRBV30,12,-,-,TGTGCCTGGAACGCACGGGACTACGAGCAGTACTTC,CAWNARDYEQYF
TRBJ2-7,TRBV3-1/TRBV3-2,16,-,-,TGTGCCAGCAGCCAAGGTCTGGTGGGAGGCGGGGTGGAGCAGTACTTC,CASSQGLVGGGVEQYF
TRBJ2-3,TRBV5-1,16,few,TRBD1,TGCGCCAGCAGCTTTTCCGGGACAGGGGGGACAGATACGCAGTATTTT,CASSFSGTGGTDTQYF
TRBJ1-4,TRBV24-1,15,-,-,TGTGCCCCTCGAATCAGACAGCACCGGCGGGAAAAACTGTTTTTT,CAPRIRQHRREKLFF
TRBJ1-2,TRBV28,18,once,-,TGTGCCAGCAGTACTGGCGGACACAGGGTATGGACTAACTATGGCTACACCTTC,CASSTGGHRVWTNYGYTF
TRBJ1-1,TRBV5-1,15,-,TRBD1,TGCGCCAGCAGCCCCCGACAGGGAATGAACACTGAAGCTTTCTTT,CASSPRQGMNTEAFF
TRBJ2-1,TRBV11-2,12,-,TRBD1,TGTGCCAGCAGGGGGACAGGGGTCGAGCAGTTCTTC,CASRGTGVEQFF
TRBJ1-5,TRBV19,14,-,TRBD1,TGTGCCAGTAGCTTGGACAGGGGGGACCAGCCCCAGCATTTT,CASSLDRGDQPQHF
TRBJ2-1,TRBV27,15,-,-,TGTGCCAGCAGTTTGGACAGTGGCTCCTACAATGAGCAGTTCTTC,CASSLDSGSYNEQFF
TRBJ2-2,TRBV30,13,-,TRBD2,TGTGCCTGGTCAAGACTAGCCACCGGGGAGCTGTTTTTT,CAWSRLATGELFF
TRBJ2-1,TRBV5-1,14,-,-,TGCGCCAGCACCCCGGGACACTCCTACAATGAGCAGTTCTTC,CASTPGHSYNEQFF
TRBJ2-7,TRBV28,15,-,-,TGTGCCAGCAGTTTGTATCCAGGGTACTCCTACGAGCAGTACTTC,CASSLYPGYSYEQYF
TRBJ1-5,TRBV2,12,-,-,TGTGCCAGCGCTAGTGAGTTTCAGCCCCAGCATTTT,CASASEFQPQHF
TRBJ1-6,TRBV2,14,-,-,TGTGCCAGCAGTGACAGGGTTGGTAATTCACCCCTCCACTTT,CASSDRVGNSPLHF
TRBJ1-5,TRBV13,15,few,-,TGTGCCAGCAGCTTAGGGGGGTCGGGAGATCAGCCCCAGCATTTT,CASSLGGSGDQPQHF
TRBJ1-2,TRBV2,14,-,TRBD1,TGTGCCAGCTTCTGGCTTAACAGGGGGCGAGGCTACACCTTC,CASFWLNRGRGYTF